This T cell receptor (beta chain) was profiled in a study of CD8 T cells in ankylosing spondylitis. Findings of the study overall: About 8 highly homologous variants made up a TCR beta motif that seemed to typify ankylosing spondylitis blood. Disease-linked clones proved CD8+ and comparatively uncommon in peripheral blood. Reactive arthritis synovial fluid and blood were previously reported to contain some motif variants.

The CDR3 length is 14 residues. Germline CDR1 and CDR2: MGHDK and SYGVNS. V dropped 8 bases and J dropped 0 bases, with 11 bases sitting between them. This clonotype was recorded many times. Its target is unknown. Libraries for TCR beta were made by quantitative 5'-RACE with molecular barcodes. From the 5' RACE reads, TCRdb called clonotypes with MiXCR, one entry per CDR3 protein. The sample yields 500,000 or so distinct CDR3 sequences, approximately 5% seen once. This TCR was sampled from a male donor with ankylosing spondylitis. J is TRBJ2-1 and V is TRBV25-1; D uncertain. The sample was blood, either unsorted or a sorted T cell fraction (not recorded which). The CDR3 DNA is TGTGCCAGCGGACGGAGTCTCTCCTACAATGAGCAGTTCTTC. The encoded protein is CASGRSLSYNEQFF.